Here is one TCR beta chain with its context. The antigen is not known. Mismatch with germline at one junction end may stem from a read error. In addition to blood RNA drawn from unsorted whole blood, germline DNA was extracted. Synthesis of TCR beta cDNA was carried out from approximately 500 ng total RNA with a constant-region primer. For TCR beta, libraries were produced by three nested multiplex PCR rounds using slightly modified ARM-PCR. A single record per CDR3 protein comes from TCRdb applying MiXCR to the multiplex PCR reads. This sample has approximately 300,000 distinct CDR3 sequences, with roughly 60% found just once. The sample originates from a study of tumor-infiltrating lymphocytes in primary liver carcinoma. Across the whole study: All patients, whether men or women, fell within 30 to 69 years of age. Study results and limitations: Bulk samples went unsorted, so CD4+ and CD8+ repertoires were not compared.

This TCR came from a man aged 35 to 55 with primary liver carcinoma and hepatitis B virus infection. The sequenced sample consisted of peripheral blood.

In DNA, the CDR3 is TGTGCCAGCAGTGTGGCGGTAGGGGGCGCGGTTTACACTGAAGCTTCCTTT. This gives the protein CASSVAVGGAVYTEASF. The rearrangement links TRBV6-1 to TRBJ1-1, with 7 positions matching TRBD1. This CDR3 contains 17 residues. Per the germline V gene, CDR1 is MNHNS and CDR2 is SASEGT.